Following are 16 T cell receptor beta chains from one sample sequenced in a study of technical replicates of blood from several donors. Here immunoSEQ multiplex PCR was the method, and the copy in TCRdb shows in-frame clones only, minus some. The sample includes about 100,000 clones, almost 96% of them seen just once. What was sequenced was T cells isolated from PBMCs. These receptors all come from a human donor in good health.

The chain uses TRBV4-1 and TRBJ1-2; possibly TRBD1 for D (5 bases). Trimming pared 0 bases from V and 4 bases from J, leaving 12 bases between. The CDR3 loop spans 15 amino acids. Germline lookup yields CDR1 MGHRA and CDR2 YSYEKL. This chain's CDR3 is CASSQDRGDSYGYTF. As DNA, the CDR3 is TGCGCCAGCAGCCAAGATCGGGGGGACTCCTATGGCTACACCTTC.

The chain joins TRBV10-1 to TRBJ1-2; D perhaps matches TRBD1 (6 bases). The CDR3 sequence is 15 residues long. Trimming left V 6 bases short and J 1 base short, with 15 bases between. Germline V gives CDR1 WNHNN, CDR2 SYGVQD (reference sequence). The CDR3 spells CASSPTRGINYGYTF. Written as DNA, the CDR3 is TGCGCCAGCAGCCCTACCAGGGGAATTAACTATGGCTACACCTTC.

The rearrangement links TRBV7-9 to TRBJ1-1, with 9 bases aligning to TRBD1. Trimming at V came to 5 bases and at J to 5 bases, leaving 9 bases not matched to a gene. Germline CDR1 and CDR2: SEHNR and FQNEAQ (reference sequence). The CDR3 consists of 15 residues. CDR3 in amino acids: CASSQGQGTGTEAFF. The CDR3 DNA is TGTGCCAGCAGCCAAGGACAGGGGACGGGGACTGAAGCTTTCTTT.

This sequence joins TRBV7-9 and TRBJ2-7; 11 bases are shared with TRBD2. In germline, CDR1 is SEHNR, CDR2 FQNEAQ (reference sequence). V trimming: 4 bases; J trimming: 3 bases; junction bases outside the gene matches: 11. CDR3 size: 17 residues. DNA of the CDR3: TGTGCCAGCAGCTCCCTGTTGACGGGACTAGCGGACTACGAGCAGTACTTC. Translating it yields CASSSLLTGLADYEQYF.

V and J are TRBV7-9 and TRBJ1-2; D might be TRBD1 (6 bases). This CDR3 has 16 amino acids. V dropped 7 bases and J dropped 7 bases, with 25 bases sitting between them. From germline, CDR1 is SEHNR and CDR2 FQNEAQ (reference sequence). As DNA, the CDR3 is TGTGCCAGCAACAAAAGGGGGGGAATTCCGGGGGCTGGCTACACCTTC. Translating it yields CASNKRGGIPGAGYTF.

This clone has a single count. This chain links TRBV6-5 with TRBJ2-7, with a tentative D call TRBD2 (6 bases). Germline V gene data show CDR1 as MNHEY and CDR2 as SVGAGI. V lost 2 bases to trimming and J lost 4 bases, with 12 bases between them. The CDR3 has 14 amino acids. CDR3 nucleotide sequence: TGTGCCAGCAGTTACGGACATGGGGGGTACGAGCAGTACTTC. It yields the protein CASSYGHGGYEQYF.

V gene TRBV2 combines with J gene TRBJ1-6, with D unresolved. The CDR3 length is 14 residues. Per the germline V gene, CDR1 is SNHLY and CDR2 is FYNNEI. Trimming shortened V by 7 bases and J by 6 bases, and 13 bases separated the two germline ends. CDR3 sequence: CASIPDTFNSPLHF. The CDR3 nucleotides read TGTGCCAGCATCCCCGACACTTTTAATTCACCCCTCCACTTT.

This chain links TRBV28 with TRBJ1-2, with no clear D. The germline V and J ends were trimmed by 6 bases and 8 bases, with 13 bases remaining between them. The CDR3 length is 12 residues. Germline CDR1 reads MDHEN; CDR2 reads SYDVKM. The CDR3 loop reads CASSADREGYTF. The CDR3 DNA follows: TGTGCCAGCAGCGCAGACCGGGAGGGCTACACCTTC.

This rearrangement joins TRBV11-3 to TRBJ1-3, with 7 bases aligning to TRBD1. CDR1 is SGHNT and CDR2 is YENEEA in the germline V gene. The CDR3 is 14 amino acids. With V trimmed by 5 bases and J by 2 bases, 3 bases remained unmatched. CDR3 residues: CASSRDRAGNTIYF. The CDR3 coding sequence is TGTGCCAGCAGCCGAGACAGGGCTGGAAACACCATATATTTT.

The gene calls are TRBV7-3 and TRBJ2-2; D perhaps matches TRBD1 (5 bases). CDR3 length: 15 amino acids. The V gene lost 3 bases and the J gene lost 5 bases, with 13 bases spanning the gap. In germline, CDR1 is SGHTA, CDR2 FQGTGA. The CDR3 loop is CASSFDSPRTGELFF. CDR3 DNA sequence: TGTGCCAGCAGCTTCGACAGCCCAAGGACCGGGGAGCTGTTTTTT.

The chain is built from TRBV28 and TRBJ1-4; D is perhaps TRBD1 (5 bases). V lost 6 bases and J lost 5, with 13 bases in between. This CDR3 has 14 residues. Germline V CDR1 and CDR2: MDHEN, SYDVKM. The chain's CDR3 is CASSARAGNEKLFF. CDR3 sequence (DNA): TGTGCCAGCAGCGCCAGGGCGGGGAATGAAAAACTGTTTTTT.

The CDR3 nucleotides read TGCGCCAGCAGCCCGGACCCCCAGGGGCGAGAAAAACTGTTTTTT. Its protein product is CASSPDPQGREKLFF. The J gene is TRBJ1-4, the V gene TRBV5-1; D perhaps matches TRBD1 (6 bases). The CDR3 is made up of 15 amino acids. V lost 4 bases to trimming and J lost 8 bases, with 18 bases between them. From germline, CDR1 is SGHRS and CDR2 YFSETQ.

The V gene is TRBV7-9, the J gene TRBJ1-4; D may be TRBD1 (6 bases). This CDR3 contains 13 residues. V dropped 6 bases and J dropped 4 bases, with 9 bases sitting between them. In germline, CDR1 is SEHNR, CDR2 FQNEAQ (reference sequence). Written as DNA, the CDR3 is TGTGCCAGCAGACAGGGATATAATGAAAAACTGTTTTTT. This translates into CASRQGYNEKLFF.

The chain links TRBV7-2 to TRBJ2-7, with a weak D call TRBD1 (6 bases). The CDR3 loop spans 12 amino acids. V lost 3 bases and J 9 bases, leaving 12 bases between the germline ends. From germline, CDR1 is SGHTA and CDR2 FQGNSA. CDR3 bases: TGTGCCAGCAGCTTCTACAGGGAGCGGCAGTACTTC. The encoded protein is CASSFYRERQYF. Complete variable domain (other parts from reference TRBV7-2 and TRBJ2-7): GAGVSQSPSNKVTEKGKDVELRCDPISGHTALYWYRQSLGQGLEFLIYFQGNSAPDKSGLPSDRFSAERTGGSVSTLTIQRTQQEDSAVYLCASSFYRERQYFGPGTRLTVT.

The rearrangement links TRBV9 to TRBJ1-2, with TRBD1 as a possible D gene (5 bases). The CDR3 has 15 amino acids. The V end lost 0 bases, the J end lost 2 bases, and 11 bases lay between the germline ends. Germline CDR1 reads SGDLS; CDR2 reads YYNGEE. DNA for the CDR3: TGTGCCAGCAGCGTAGTCCCCGACAGCAACTATGGCTACACCTTC. This translates into CASSVVPDSNYGYTF. Full variable domain (remainder filled in from reference TRBV9 and TRBJ1-2): DSGVTQTPKHLITATGQRVTLRCSPRSGDLSVYWYQQSLDQGLQFLIQYYNGEERAKGNILERFSAQQFPDLHSELNLSSLELGDSALYFCASSVVPDSNYGYTFGSGTRLTVV.

The chain employs TRBV18 and TRBJ1-1, with D unresolved. Germline V CDR1 and CDR2: KGHSH, LQKENI. The CDR3 contains 13 residues. The V gene lost 4 bases and the J gene lost 6 bases, with 12 bases spanning the gap. CDR3 bases: TGTGCCAGCTCACAACAGAAGGGAGCTGAAGCTTTCTTT. This gives the protein CASSQQKGAEAFF.